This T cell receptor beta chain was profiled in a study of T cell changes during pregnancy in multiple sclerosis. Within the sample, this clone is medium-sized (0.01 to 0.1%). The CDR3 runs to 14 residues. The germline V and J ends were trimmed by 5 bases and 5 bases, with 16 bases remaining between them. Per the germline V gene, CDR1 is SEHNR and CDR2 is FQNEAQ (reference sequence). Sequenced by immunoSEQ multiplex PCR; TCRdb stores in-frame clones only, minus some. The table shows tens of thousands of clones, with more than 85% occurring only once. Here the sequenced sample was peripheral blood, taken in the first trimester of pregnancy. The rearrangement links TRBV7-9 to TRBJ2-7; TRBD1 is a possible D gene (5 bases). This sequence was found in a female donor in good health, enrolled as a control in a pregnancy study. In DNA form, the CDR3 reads TGTGCCAGCAGCCCAGGGTGGCCGGGCGACGAGCAGTACTTC. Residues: CASSPGWPGDEQYF.